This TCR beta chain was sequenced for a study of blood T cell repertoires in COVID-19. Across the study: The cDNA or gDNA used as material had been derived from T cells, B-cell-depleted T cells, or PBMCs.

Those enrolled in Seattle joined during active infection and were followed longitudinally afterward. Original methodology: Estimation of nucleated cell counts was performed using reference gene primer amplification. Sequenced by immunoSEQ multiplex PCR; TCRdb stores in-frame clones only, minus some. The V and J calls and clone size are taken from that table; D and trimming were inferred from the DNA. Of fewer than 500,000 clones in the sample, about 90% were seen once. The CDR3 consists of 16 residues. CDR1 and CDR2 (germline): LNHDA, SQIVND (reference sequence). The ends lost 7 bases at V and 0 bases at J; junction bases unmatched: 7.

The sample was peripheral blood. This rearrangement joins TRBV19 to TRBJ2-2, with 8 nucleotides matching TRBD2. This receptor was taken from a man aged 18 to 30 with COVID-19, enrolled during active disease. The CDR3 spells CASTTSAFANTGELFF. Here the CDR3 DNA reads TGTGCCAGTACGACTAGCGCGTTCGCGAACACCGGGGAGCTGTTTTTT.